Reported below is one T cell receptor beta chain. No antigen is known for it. PBMCs were isolated at a quantity of at least 6.5 million per sample. This sample was taken from a study of blood T cells in healthy people across ages. Regarding the study as a whole: The study found TCR beta diversity correlated strongly with naive T cell percentage.

Alongside a J-beta primer mix, a sample-barcoded 5' primer served in a second PCR lasting 7 to 11 cycles. Template switching added a 12-random-nucleotide identifier to every cDNA molecule. Via MiXCR, TCRdb re-called the 5' RACE reads, giving one row per CDR3 protein. The data contain about 620,000 distinct CDR3 sequences, around 21% of them singletons. CDR1 is SGHVS, CDR2 FQNEAQ, per germline. The CDR3 runs to 15 residues. The chain carries TRBV7-8 and TRBJ2-5; 10 nucleotides match TRBD2. TRBJ2-1 matches the DNA end more closely, so the J call is doubtful. The sample was blood. The TCR was taken from a man in his 70s in good health. This CDR3 reads CASSPAGTSVNEQFF. CDR3 sequence (DNA): TGTGCCAGCAGCCCTGCCGGGACTAGCGTCAATGAGCAGTTCTTC.